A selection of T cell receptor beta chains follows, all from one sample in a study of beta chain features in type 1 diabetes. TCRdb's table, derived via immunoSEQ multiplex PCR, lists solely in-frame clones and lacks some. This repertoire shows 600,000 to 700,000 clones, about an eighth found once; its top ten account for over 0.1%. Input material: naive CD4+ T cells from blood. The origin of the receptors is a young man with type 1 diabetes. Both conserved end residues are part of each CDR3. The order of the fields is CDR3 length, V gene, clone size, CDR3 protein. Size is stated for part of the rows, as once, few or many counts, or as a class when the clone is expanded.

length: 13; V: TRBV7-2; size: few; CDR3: CASRRTSGYEQYF
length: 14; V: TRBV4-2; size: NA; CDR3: CASSQLLQGYGYTF
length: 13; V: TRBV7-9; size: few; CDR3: CASSLIRNTEAFF
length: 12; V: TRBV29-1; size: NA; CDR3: CSVGGQLYEQYF
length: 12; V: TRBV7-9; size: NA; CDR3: CASSLAQETQYF
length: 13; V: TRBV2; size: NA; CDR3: CASRQGDSYEQYF
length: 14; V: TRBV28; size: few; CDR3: CASSLPQGGEKLFF
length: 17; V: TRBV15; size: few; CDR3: CATSRDVTSVVQETQYF
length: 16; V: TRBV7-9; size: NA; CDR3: CASTSLTSGLNTEASF
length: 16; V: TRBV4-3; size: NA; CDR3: CASSQGGTGPLYGYTF
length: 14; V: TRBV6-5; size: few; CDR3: CASRSLTEPYGYTF
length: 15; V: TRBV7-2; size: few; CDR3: CASSLVGAGNQPQHF
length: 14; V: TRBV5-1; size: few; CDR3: CASSFSGGTDTQYF
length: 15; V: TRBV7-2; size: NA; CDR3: CASRQLAGGNYEQYF
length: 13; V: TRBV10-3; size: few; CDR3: CAISTIPRETQYF
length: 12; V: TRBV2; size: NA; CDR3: CASSPRSYEQYF
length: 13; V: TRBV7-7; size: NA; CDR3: CASSAGQEETQYF
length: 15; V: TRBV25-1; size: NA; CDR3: CASSDLRTGQETQYF
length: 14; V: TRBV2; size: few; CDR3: CASRDRGRGYEQYF
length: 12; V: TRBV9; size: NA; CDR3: CASSVRSDTQYF
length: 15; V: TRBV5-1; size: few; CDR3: CASRATGGLNQPQHF
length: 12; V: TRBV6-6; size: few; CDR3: CASSSGRQGYTF
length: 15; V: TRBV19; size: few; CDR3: CASSVDRGRGETQYF
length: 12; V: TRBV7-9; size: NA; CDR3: CASRPGPDEQYF
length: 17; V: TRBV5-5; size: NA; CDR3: CASKKGRGGFYEETQYF
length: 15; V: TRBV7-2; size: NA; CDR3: CASTLRAGGLEGYTF
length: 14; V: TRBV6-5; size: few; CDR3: CASRLAGAQETQYF
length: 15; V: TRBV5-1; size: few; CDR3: CASSGDGAVNTEAFF
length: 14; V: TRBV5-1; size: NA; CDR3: CASSRTGEGHEQYF
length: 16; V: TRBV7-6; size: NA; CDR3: CASSLRTAWDDNEQFF
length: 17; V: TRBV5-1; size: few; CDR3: CASTPLPGLSGANVLTF
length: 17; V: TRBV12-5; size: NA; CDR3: CASGLVLAGGRADTQYF
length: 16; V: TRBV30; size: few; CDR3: CAWGPRRGAPNEKLFF
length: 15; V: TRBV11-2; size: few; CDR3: CASSLQGAFYNEQFF
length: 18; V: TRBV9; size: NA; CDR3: CASGNPSGGHPGTDTQYF
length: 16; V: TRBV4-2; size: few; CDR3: CASSQAEGTYYNEQFF
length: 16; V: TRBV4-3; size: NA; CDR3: CASSQDRETRLYGYTF
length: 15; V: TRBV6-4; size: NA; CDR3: CASSGELAGVNEQFF
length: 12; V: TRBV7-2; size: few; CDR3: CASSLVPYEQYF
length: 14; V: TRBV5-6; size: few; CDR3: CASSDRSGYNEQFF
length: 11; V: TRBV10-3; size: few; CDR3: CAISESGWQFF
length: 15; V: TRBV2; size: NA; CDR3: CASSDTGSYNSPLHF
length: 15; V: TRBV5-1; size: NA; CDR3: CASRQGVYSNQPQHF
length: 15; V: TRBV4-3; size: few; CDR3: CASSLTGGVDYGYTF
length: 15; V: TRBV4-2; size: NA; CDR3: CASSQDWDFNQPQHF
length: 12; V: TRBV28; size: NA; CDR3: CASSRALETQYF
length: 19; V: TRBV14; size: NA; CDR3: CASSHLFSQGPSAADTQYF
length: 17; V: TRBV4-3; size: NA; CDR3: CASSQDHGPLAGNTIYF
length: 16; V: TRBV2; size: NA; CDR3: CASSARTSGGGETQYF
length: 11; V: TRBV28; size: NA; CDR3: CAGGTVLEQYF
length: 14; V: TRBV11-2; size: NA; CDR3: CASSFPGQAGGYTF
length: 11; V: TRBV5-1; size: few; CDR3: CASSLEETQYF